This is a list of T cell receptor beta chains from one sample in a study of T cell responses to AZD1222 COVID-19 vaccine. The method was immunoSEQ multiplex PCR; TCRdb's version includes in-frame clones alone and lacks a portion of them. Of 110,000 or so clones listed, roughly 91% are singletons. This specimen was peripheral blood, taken 28 days after the second AZD1222 dose. The source of these receptors is an adult who received the AZD1222 COVID-19 vaccine. CDR3s include the opening cysteine and the closing phenylalanine or tryptophan. D genes are given only for firm matches. A clone size is listed for some rows: how often the clone was seen (once, few, many), or a class if it is expanded.

>TRBJ1-5|TRBV28|.|few
TGTGCCAGCAGTCTCCCCTTCCGGGGGGATAGCAATCAGCCCCAGCATTTT
CASSLPFRGDSNQPQHF
>TRBJ1-4|TRBV3-1/TRBV3-2|TRBD1|few
TGTGCCAGCAGCTCTGGGAGGGGGCCTGGTGAAAAACTGTTTTTT
CASSSGRGPGEKLFF
>TRBJ2-5|TRBV7-2|.|.
TGTGCCAGCAGCTTTAGGGTCCAAGAGACCCAGTACTTC
CASSFRVQETQYF
>TRBJ2-7|TRBV28|.|few
TGTGCCAGCAGTCTCCGAGCCCCCGGGTACCACGAGCAGTACTTC
CASSLRAPGYHEQYF
>TRBJ2-7|TRBV11-2|TRBD1|few
TGTGCCAGCAGATCGCACCCAGGGGGCTACGAGCAGTACTTC
CASRSHPGGYEQYF
>TRBJ1-4|TRBV5-1|.|.
TGCGCCAGCAGCCTGGGACCCGGGGGGCTAAATGAAAAACTGTTTTTT
CASSLGPGGLNEKLFF
>TRBJ2-5|TRBV24-1|TRBD1|.
TGTGCCACCAGTGATCCTCCGGGACAGGGGGCTCAAGAGACCCAGTACTTC
CATSDPPGQGAQETQYF
>TRBJ2-1|TRBV30|.|.
TGTGCCTGGTCCGGGGCAGGGGTTCTCGAGCAGTTCTTC
CAWSGAGVLEQFF
>TRBJ2-1|TRBV30|TRBD1|.
TGTGCCTGGAGCCGGGACAGGGCAGGCAATGAGCAGTTCTTC
CAWSRDRAGNEQFF
>TRBJ1-2|TRBV3-1/TRBV3-2|.|.
TGTGCCAGCAGCCAAGGTATCTTGTCAGGGGAATTGAGCTACACCTTC
CASSQGILSGELSYTF
>TRBJ2-7|TRBV6-6|.|.
TGTGCCAGCAGTAAACTAGAGAGCTACGAGCAGTACTTC
CASSKLESYEQYF
>TRBJ1-5|TRBV19|.|.
TGTGCCAGTACCCCAGGGACGGTCCCCAATCAGCCCCAGCATTTT
CASTPGTVPNQPQHF
>TRBJ2-7|TRBV18|TRBD1|.
TGTGCCAGCCGGGGACAGGGGATCTACGAGCAGTACTTC
CASRGQGIYEQYF
>TRBJ2-3|TRBV3-1/TRBV3-2|.|.
TGTGCCAGCAGCCGATCCGGGACGGGCACAGATACGCAGTATTTT
CASSRSGTGTDTQYF
>TRBJ1-4|TRBV3-1/TRBV3-2|.|.
TGTGCCAGCAGCCATCGGAGGAACTTTAATGAAAAACTGTTTTTT
CASSHRRNFNEKLFF
>TRBJ2-4|TRBV5-1|.|.
TGCGCCAGCAGCCTCGGGGGATCGAACATTCAGTACTTC
CASSLGGSNIQYF
>TRBJ2-3|TRBV19|TRBD2|.
TGTGCCAGTAACCTAGCGGGTTACGTGGGTGATACGCAGTATTTT
CASNLAGYVGDTQYF
>TRBJ2-3|TRBV28|.|.
TGTGCCAGCGCGAGGGTTTTACGGACAGATACGCAGTATTTT
CASARVLRTDTQYF
>TRBJ2-1|TRBV5-1|.|few
TGCGCCAGCAGCTTGGTTTGGCAGGGAGAGCAGTTCTTC
CASSLVWQGEQFF
>TRBJ2-2|TRBV18|.|.
TGTGCCAGCTCACCACCGGGTTTGGCCGGGGAGCTGTTTTTT
CASSPPGLAGELFF
>TRBJ1-3|TRBV29-1|.|.
TGCAGCGTTGAAGATCGGCGACGGGGGGACACCATATATTTT
CSVEDRRRGDTIYF
>TRBJ2-7|TRBV7-3|.|few
TGTGCCAGCAGCCCACGACAGGGAGGCGAGCAGTACTTC
CASSPRQGGEQYF
>TRBJ2-7|TRBV14|TRBD1|.
TGTGCCAGCAGCCGGACCGGGACAGTCTACGAGCAGTACTTC
CASSRTGTVYEQYF
>TRBJ2-7|TRBV28|.|.
TGTGCCAGCAGTTTGAGGGCCTACGAGCAGTACTTC
CASSLRAYEQYF
>TRBJ1-1|TRBV6-5|.|.
TGTGCCAGCAGAGAGGGGCGCGAAGCTTTCTTT
CASREGREAFF
>TRBJ2-3|TRBV6-5|TRBD2|.
TGTGCCAGCAGTTGGCTCACTAGCGGGATGGGAGATACGCAGTATTTT
CASSWLTSGMGDTQYF
>TRBJ1-1|TRBV6-2/TRBV6-3|TRBD1|.
TGTGCCAGCAGTTACTCGGCGATCGACCTGACAGGGGAACACACTGAAGCTTTCTTT
CASSYSAIDLTGEHTEAFF
>TRBJ2-7|TRBV5-1|.|.
TGCGCCAGCAGTCCGGACTTAAGCTCCTACGAGCAGTACTTC
CASSPDLSSYEQYF
>TRBJ2-5|TRBV7-9|TRBD2|.
TGTGCCAGCAGCTTCTGGGACGAGCGGGGGGTTCTAGAGACCCAGTACTTC
CASSFWDERGVLETQYF
>TRBJ2-3|TRBV5-1|.|.
TGCGCCAGCAGCTTGCGCCGGGGGGCGGGAGCGGCAGATACGCAGTATTTT
CASSLRRGAGAADTQYF
>TRBJ1-1|TRBV19|.|.
TGTGCCAGCCGTACGAACCGGGCCCGGGTCACTGAAGCTTTCTTT
CASRTNRARVTEAFF
>TRBJ2-6|TRBV6-5|.|.
TGTGCCAGCAGTTACTTAGCGCCCTCTGGGGCCAACGTCCTGACTTTC
CASSYLAPSGANVLTF